One T cell receptor (beta chain) is described in this entry. This clonotype was picked up a small number of times. This receptor's antigen is unknown. Per-nucleotide qualities are absent, and no much larger clonotype sits a single base away. The sample comes from a study of CD8 T cells in ankylosing spondylitis (TCRdb year 2017). For the study in its entirety: T cell receptor beta repertoires were profiled in healthy donors and ankylosing spondylitis patients so that disease-linked TCR variants could be found. In total, the full study cohort was made up of roughly 110 healthy donors and about two dozen ankylosing spondylitis patients. Peripheral blood was sampled, and synovial fluid was also collected from ankylosing spondylitis patients. Results and caveats for the whole study, not just this receptor: In peripheral blood, the disease-linked clones were found at relatively low frequencies and had a CD8+ phenotype. According to the report, matched synovial fluid samples from ankylosing spondylitis patients were significantly enriched for the disease-linked clones. Some motif variants were previously reported in synovial fluid and blood of reactive arthritis patients, suggesting common disease-initiation mechanisms. Blood from ankylosing spondylitis patients appeared to be characterized by a TCR beta motif made up of under ten highly homologous amino acid variants.

The sequencer was an Illumina HiSeq 2500. Quantitative 5'-RACE with molecular barcodes was the method used to prepare the TCR beta libraries. Processing in the source paper ran as follows. A new computational method, built on a probabilistic model of VDJ rearrangement, was used to identify disease-linked TCR variants. TCRdb trimmed the raw reads at Q25, called clones with MiXCR and kept productive beta chains. Rows merge per CDR3 protein into single entries with the most common DNA and genes. TCRdb's processing, not the study's, gives the V and J calls here. For this sample there are some 27,000 distinct CDR3 sequences; around 5.2% appear just once. The ten biggest clones cover approximately 1.8% of the sample. V is shortened by 0 bases, J by 4 bases, and the region joining them spans 15 bases. The CDR3 contains 16 residues, cysteine and phenylalanine counted. The DNA shown is the 48-base CDR3, in frame from base 1. CDR1 and CDR2 were assigned from the germline V gene as SGDLS and YYNGEE.

The receptor chain draws on TRBV9 and TRBJ2-3; tentative D gene TRBD2, with 6 bases matching. The source of this sequence is a female donor with ankylosing spondylitis or in good health (not recorded which). Sequenced input: blood, either unsorted or a sorted T cell fraction (not recorded which). The sequenced DNA: TGTGCCAGCAGCGTAGCTTCCGGGGGAATTCCAGATACGCAGTATTTT. Its translation reads: CASSVASGGIPDTQYF. The full variable domain, completed from the reference TRBV9 and TRBJ2-3 proteins outside the CDR3, reads DSGVTQTPKHLITATGQRVTLRCSPRSGDLSVYWYQQSLDQGLQFLIQYYNGEERAKGNILERFSAQQFPDLHSELNLSSLELGDSALYFCASSVASGGIPDTQYFGPGTRLTVL.